This T cell receptor (beta chain) was obtained from a study of CD8 T cells in Susac syndrome. CD8+ and CD4+ T cells from blood underwent TCR beta sequencing. General study findings and limits: The relatively small number of individuals in the TCR sequencing and HLA analysis was acknowledged by the study.

Germline CDR1 is MNHEY and CDR2 is SVGAGI. V trimming: 10 bases; J trimming: 5 bases; junction bases outside the gene matches: 13. This CDR3 is built from 14 residues. Reverse transcription of 0.5 to 1 ug RNA was carried out with random hexamers. Amplification of TCR beta CDR3 was carried out by immunoSEQ multiplex PCR, which covered 54 Vbeta and 13 Jbeta segments. TCRdb itself ran the immunoSEQ multiplex PCR reads through MiXCR, one entry per CDR3 protein. The sample has hundreds of thousands of distinct CDR3 sequences, approximately 92% seen once; the top ten hold around 0.07%. Turning to this clonotype: As yet, its antigen is unknown.

The specimen sequenced was CD4+ T cells from PBMCs. The TCR was taken from a human donor with multiple sclerosis. V gene TRBV6-5 combines with J gene TRBJ2-5, with 7 positions matching TRBD2. The CDR3 spells CATHGGTPMETQYF. CDR3 nucleotide sequence: TGTGCCACACACGGGGGGACCCCCATGGAGACCCAGTACTTC.